This TCR beta chain was sequenced during a study of T cells after yellow fever vaccination. The wider study: Low-cell-number fractions underwent preparation using SMART-Seq v4 Ultra Low Input. General study findings and limits: The secondary response was weaker, and its peak arrived faster, on day 5 versus 15. Most primary-vaccination clones reappeared after the booster (96% CD4, 75% to 90% CD8).

5'RACE template switching produced TCR cDNA carrying a universal primer site and UMIs. TCRdb re-called the 5' RACE reads with MiXCR, one entry per CDR3 protein. This sample has about 550,000 distinct CDR3 sequences, with 15% to 20% found just once. Regarding this clonotype: Its target is unknown.

CDR1 is MGHDK, CDR2 SYGVNS, per germline. V lost 4 bases and J lost 4, with 11 bases in between. This CDR3 region has 13 residues. The rearrangement joins TRBV25-1 to TRBJ2-7; D may be TRBD1 (6 bases). This TCR was recovered from a man aged 30 to 45 who received the YFV17D yellow fever vaccine. The sample was PBMCs, taken 15 days after the yellow fever booster vaccination. The CDR3 region is CASSGRGNYEQYF. The CDR3 DNA reads TGTGCCAGCAGTGGCAGGGGAAATTACGAGCAGTACTTC.